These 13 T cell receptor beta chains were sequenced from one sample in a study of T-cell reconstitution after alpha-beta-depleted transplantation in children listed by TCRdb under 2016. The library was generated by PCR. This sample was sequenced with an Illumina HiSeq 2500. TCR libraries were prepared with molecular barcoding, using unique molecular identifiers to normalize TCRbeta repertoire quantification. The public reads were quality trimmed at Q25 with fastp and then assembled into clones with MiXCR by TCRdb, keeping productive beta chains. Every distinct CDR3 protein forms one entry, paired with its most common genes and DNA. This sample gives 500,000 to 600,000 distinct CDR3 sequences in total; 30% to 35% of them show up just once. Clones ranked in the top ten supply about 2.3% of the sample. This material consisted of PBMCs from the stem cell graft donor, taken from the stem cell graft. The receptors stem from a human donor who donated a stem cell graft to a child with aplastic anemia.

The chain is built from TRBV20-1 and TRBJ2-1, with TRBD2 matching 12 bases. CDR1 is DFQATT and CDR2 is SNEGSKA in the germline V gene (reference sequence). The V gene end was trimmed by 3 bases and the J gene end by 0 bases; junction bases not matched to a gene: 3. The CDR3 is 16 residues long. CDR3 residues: CSASLAGGSSYNEQFF. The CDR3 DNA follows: TGCAGTGCTAGCCTAGCGGGAGGGAGCTCCTACAATGAGCAGTTCTTC.

CDR3 loop: CASSPPDSGRSLAKNIQYF. DNA of the CDR3: TGTGCCAGCAGCCCCCCGGATAGCGGGAGGTCACTAGCCAAAAACATTCAGTACTTC. This rearrangement joins TRBV11-2 to TRBJ2-4, with 10 bases fitting TRBD2. The trim removed 5 bases at V and 0 bases at J, leaving 13 bases unmatched. This CDR3 comprises 19 residues. Germline CDR1 SGHAT, CDR2 FQNNGV.

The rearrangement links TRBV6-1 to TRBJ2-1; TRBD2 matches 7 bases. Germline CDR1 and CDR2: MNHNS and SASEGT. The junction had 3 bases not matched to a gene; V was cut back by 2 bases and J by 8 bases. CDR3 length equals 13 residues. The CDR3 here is CASSEQAGYEQFF. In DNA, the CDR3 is TGTGCCAGCAGTGAACAAGCGGGATATGAGCAGTTCTTC.

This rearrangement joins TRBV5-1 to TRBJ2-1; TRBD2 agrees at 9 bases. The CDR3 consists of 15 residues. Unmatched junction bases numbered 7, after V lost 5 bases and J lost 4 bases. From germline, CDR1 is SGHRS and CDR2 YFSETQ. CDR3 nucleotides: TGCGCCAGCAGTGGGGGGACTAGCACTTACAATGAGCAGTTCTTC. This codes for CASSGGTSTYNEQFF.

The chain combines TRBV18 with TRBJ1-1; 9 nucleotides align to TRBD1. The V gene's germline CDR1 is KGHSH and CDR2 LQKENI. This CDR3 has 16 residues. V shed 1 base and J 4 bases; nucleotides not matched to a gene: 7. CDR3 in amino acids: CASSPQPTGGGTEAFF. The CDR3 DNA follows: TGTGCCAGCTCACCACAGCCGACAGGGGGGGGCACTGAAGCTTTCTTT.

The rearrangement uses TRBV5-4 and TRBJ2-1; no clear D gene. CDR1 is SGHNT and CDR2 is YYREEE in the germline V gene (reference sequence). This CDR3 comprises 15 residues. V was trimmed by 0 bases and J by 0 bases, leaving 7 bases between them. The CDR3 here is CASSLDMSSYNEQFF. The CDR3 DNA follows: TGTGCCAGCAGCTTGGATATGAGCTCCTACAATGAGCAGTTCTTC.

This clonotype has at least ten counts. The CDR3 spells CSVEDGRAYNEQFF. The CDR3, as DNA: TGCAGCGTTGAAGACGGGAGGGCCTACAATGAGCAGTTCTTC. V usage is TRBV29-1 and J usage is TRBJ2-1; TRBD2 matches 8 bases. Germline trimming cut 0 bases from V and 2 bases from J; bases unmatched to any gene: 0. This CDR3 region has 14 residues. Germline V gives CDR1 SQVTM, CDR2 ANQGSEA.

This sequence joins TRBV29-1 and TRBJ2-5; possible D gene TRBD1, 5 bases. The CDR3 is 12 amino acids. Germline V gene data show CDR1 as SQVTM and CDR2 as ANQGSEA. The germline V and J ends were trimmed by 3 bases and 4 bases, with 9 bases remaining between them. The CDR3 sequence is CSVDQGTETQYF. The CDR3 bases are TGCAGCGTTGATCAGGGCACAGAGACCCAGTACTTC.

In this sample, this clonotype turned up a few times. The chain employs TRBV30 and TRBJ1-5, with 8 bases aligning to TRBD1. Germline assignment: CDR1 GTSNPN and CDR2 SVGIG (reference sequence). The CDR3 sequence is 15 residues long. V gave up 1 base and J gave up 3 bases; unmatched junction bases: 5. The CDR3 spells CAWSAQGVLNQPQHF. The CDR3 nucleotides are TGTGCCTGGAGTGCACAGGGGGTACTCAATCAGCCCCAGCATTTT.

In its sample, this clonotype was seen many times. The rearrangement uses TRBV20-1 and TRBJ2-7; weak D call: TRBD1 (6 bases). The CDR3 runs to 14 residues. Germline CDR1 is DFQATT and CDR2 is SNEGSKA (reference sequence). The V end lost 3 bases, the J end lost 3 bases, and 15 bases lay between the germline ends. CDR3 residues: CSAREDRQNYEQYF. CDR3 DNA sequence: TGCAGTGCTAGGGAAGACAGGCAGAACTACGAGCAGTACTTC.

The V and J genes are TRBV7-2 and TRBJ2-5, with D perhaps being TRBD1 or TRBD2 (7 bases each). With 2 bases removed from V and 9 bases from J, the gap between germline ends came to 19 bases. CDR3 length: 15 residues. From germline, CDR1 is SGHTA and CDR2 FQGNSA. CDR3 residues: CASSLRGPGGGAQYF. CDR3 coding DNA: TGTGCCAGCAGCTTAAGGGGGCCCGGGGGAGGGGCCCAGTACTTC. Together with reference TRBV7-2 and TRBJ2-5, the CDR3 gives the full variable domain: GAGVSQSPSNKVTEKGKDVELRCDPISGHTALYWYRQSLGQGLEFLIYFQGNSAPDKSGLPSDRFSAERTGGSVSTLTIQRTQQEDSAVYLCASSLRGPGGGAQYFGPGTRLLVL.

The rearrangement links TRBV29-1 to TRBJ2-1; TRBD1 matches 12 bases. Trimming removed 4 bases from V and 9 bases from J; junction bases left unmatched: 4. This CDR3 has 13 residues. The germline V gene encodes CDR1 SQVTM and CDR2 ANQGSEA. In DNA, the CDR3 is TGCAGCGTTGCGGGACAGGGGGCCCTTGAGCAGTTCTTC. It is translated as CSVAGQGALEQFF.

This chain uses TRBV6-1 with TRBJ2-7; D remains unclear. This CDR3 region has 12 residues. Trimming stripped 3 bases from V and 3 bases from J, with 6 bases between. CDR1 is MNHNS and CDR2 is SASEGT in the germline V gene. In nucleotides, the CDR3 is TGTGCCAGCAGTGACAGAGGCTACGAGCAGTACGTC. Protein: CASSDRGYEQYV.